These T cell receptor beta chains were read from a single sample in a study of PD-1 blockade in classical Hodgkin lymphoma. The method was immunoSEQ multiplex PCR; TCRdb's version includes in-frame clones alone and lacks a portion of them. The sample holds approximately 89,000 clones, about 83% seen once. The specimen comprised peripheral blood mononuclear cells (PBMCs), sampled before the fourth cycle of nivolumab. All receptors derive from a human donor with classical Hodgkin lymphoma. The CDR3 runs from the conserved cysteine through the conserved F or W.

TRBJ2-7,14,TRBV19,CASSWGTGTYEQYF
TRBJ2-1,15,TRBV10-3,CAISPSPSSYNEQFF
TRBJ1-4,15,TRBV7-8,CASSRRDRENEKLFF
TRBJ2-1,15,TRBV19,CASSTLQSRYNEQFF
TRBJ2-7,14,TRBV5-1,CASSSGTSGPEQYF
TRBJ2-7,14,TRBV2,CASSVSSGPYEQYF
TRBJ2-3,15,TRBV6-5,CASSQLGGATDTQYF
TRBJ2-1,14,TRBV5-1,CASSLGTHLNEQFF
TRBJ2-2,16,TRBV6-6,CASSYTGQWMTGELFF
TRBJ1-5,14,TRBV28,CASKGGGGNQPQHF
TRBJ2-5,13,TRBV19,CASSLRTGETQYF
TRBJ2-3,11,TRBV20-1,CSALRVDTQYF
TRBJ2-5,14,TRBV11-2,CASRWDRGRETQYF
TRBJ2-7,14,TRBV5-4,CASSLGGTAYEQYF
TRBJ1-1,13,TRBV7-9,CASSLAGYTEAFF
TRBJ1-3,12,TRBV6-1,CASNGQGNTIYF
TRBJ1-2,14,TRBV4-1,CASSQDGGLYGYTF
TRBJ2-7,13,TRBV10-3,CAISPDSSYEQYF
TRBJ2-2,12,TRBV6-6,CASRLSTGELFF
TRBJ2-2,13,TRBV7-2,CASSRDSTGELFF
TRBJ2-7,15,TRBV7-9,CASSPGLAQTYEQYF
TRBJ2-7,15,TRBV4-1,CASSQLAGGTYEQYF
TRBJ1-2,14,TRBV6-6,CASSYSEVFYGYTF
TRBJ2-1,11,TRBV6-5,CASTYQNEQFF
TRBJ2-1,19,TRBV10-1,CASSRAKTSGSGVMNEQFF
TRBJ2-2,17,TRBV4-2,CASSTDPGPRPPGELFF
TRBJ2-1,15,TRBV7-3,CASSLFAGQYNEQFF
TRBJ2-1,15,TRBV5-1,CASSLRTSGDNEQFF
TRBJ2-3,15,TRBV28,CASSSRGLGTDTQYF
TRBJ1-5,12,TRBV6-6,CASSFLNQPQHF
TRBJ2-7,16,TRBV6-6,CASSYVATSVFYEQYF
TRBJ1-1,14,TRBV5-1,CASSLAGSNTEAFF
TRBJ2-1,17,TRBV5-3,CARSLVERASPYNEQFF
TRBJ1-1,13,TRBV9,CASSVGQTTEAFF
TRBJ2-7,12,TRBV29-1,CSVGSQAYEQYF
TRBJ2-7,14,TRBV10-2,CASSLSGRAGEQYF
TRBJ2-3,14,TRBV7-2,CASSLVATTDTQYF
TRBJ2-6,13,TRBV7-3,CASRPNGANVLTF
TRBJ1-1,16,TRBV14,CASSPRLVRLGTEAFF
TRBJ2-3,17,TRBV10-3,CAISESAGGRNTDTQYF
TRBJ2-2,13,TRBV6-6,CASRFTDTGELFF
TRBJ2-7,16,TRBV21-1,CASSASWTSGTYEQYF
TRBJ2-2,16,TRBV11-2,CASSPPGQGRIGELFF
TRBJ2-7,14,TRBV9,CASSPAGNSYEQYF
TRBJ2-2,13,TRBV10-3,CAIMDRAGGELFF
TRBJ2-5,14,TRBV5-1,CASSNGMYQETQYF
TRBJ1-5,14,TRBV5-1,CASSSGTGVQPQHF
TRBJ1-4,12,TRBV7-9,CASSFRDEKLFF
TRBJ2-7,15,TRBV9,CASSVEAGGTYEQYF
TRBJ1-2,15,TRBV25-1,CASSRDTASGYGYTF
TRBJ2-7,15,TRBV4-2,CASSQGIAFSYEQYF
TRBJ2-2,14,TRBV5-8,CASSFLTVTGELFF
TRBJ2-2,17,TRBV19,CASSIASWDANTGELFF
TRBJ1-2,12,TRBV4-1,CASSQDGYGYTF
TRBJ2-1,14,TRBV6-5,CASSREQGGYEQFF
TRBJ2-1,17,TRBV7-3,CASSLKAPGLANNEQFF